This TCR beta chain is from a study of T cell repertoires in cytomegalovirus infection. The wider study: HLA-C-restricted CMV epitopes, recently identified, and well-studied HLA-B-restricted ones were used by the study. In public TCR beta signatures, there were indications of both CMV infection and matching HLA type. Study outcomes and limitations: There were HLA-C-restricted CMV-specific TCR beta clonotypes dominating the ex vivo response.

TCRdb reanalysed the reads using MiXCR and keeps one entry per CDR3 protein. The sample lists hundreds of thousands of distinct CDR3 sequences, around 30% occurring once. As for this clonotype: What it binds is unknown.

V was shortened by 6 bases and J by 1 base, with 14 bases between the two germline ends. CDR3 size: 15 residues. The sample consisted of cultured PBMCs, taken from culture after CMV antigen stimulation. The chain carries TRBV12-3 or TRBV12-4 and TRBJ2-3; D gene unclear. The clonotype was recovered from a human donor in good health (CMV status not recorded). Some clones in this sample may be carry-over from other donors' samples. The CDR3 spells CASRNRALGTDTQYF. In nucleotides, the CDR3 is TGTGCCAGCAGGAACCGGGCCCTCGGCACAGATACGCAGTATTTT.